Following are 32 T cell receptor beta chains from one sample sequenced in a study of T cell responses to AZD1222 COVID-19 vaccine. Only in-frame clones appear in the TCRdb table, and some are missing; sequencing was by immunoSEQ multiplex PCR. The sample yields over 100,000 clones, roughly 90% seen once. The sample consisted of peripheral blood, taken on day 0 of AZD1222 vaccination. The receptors shown here come from an adult in good health.

The rearrangement joins TRBV7-2 to TRBJ1-5; maybe TRBD1 (5 bases). Per germline, CDR1 SGHTA and CDR2 FQGNSA. The CDR3 spans 16 residues. Trimming left V 5 bases short and J 2 bases short, with 16 bases between. CDR3 coding DNA: TGTGCCAGCAGCAGATCCGACAGTGGGGGCAATCAGCCCCAGCATTTT. Translating gives CASSRSDSGGNQPQHF.

The chain employs TRBV9 and TRBJ1-2; D unresolved. The germline gives CDR1 SGDLS, CDR2 YYNGEE. V dropped 0 bases and J dropped 4 bases, with 13 bases sitting between them. The CDR3 is made up of 15 amino acids. The CDR3 DNA is TGTGCCAGCAGCGTAGGCCGAGGGTTAGGCTATGGCTACACCTTC. Its protein product is CASSVGRGLGYGYTF. The complete variable domain, with remaining parts taken from reference TRBV9 and TRBJ1-2, reads DSGVTQTPKHLITATGQRVTLRCSPRSGDLSVYWYQQSLDQGLQFLIQYYNGEERAKGNILERFSAQQFPDLHSELNLSSLELGDSALYFCASSVGRGLGYGYTFGSGTRLTVV.

The CDR3 region is CASRQVDQSNYGYTF. CDR3 nucleotide sequence: TGCGCCAGCAGACAGGTTGACCAGAGTAACTATGGCTACACCTTC. V is TRBV5-1 and J is TRBJ1-2; possibly TRBD1 for D (5 bases). Germline V gene data show CDR1 as SGHRS and CDR2 as YFSETQ. Trimming took 5 bases from V and 1 from J, leaving 15 bases between them. The CDR3 has 15 residues.

The chain has TRBV5-1 and TRBJ1-6; TRBD1 is a possible D gene (5 bases). The CDR3 sequence is 15 residues long. Germline CDR1 reads SGHRS; CDR2 reads YFSETQ. Deletions cut 7 bases from V and 8 bases from J, with 19 bases between. The CDR3 sequence is CASARQSGLDSPLHF. Here the CDR3 DNA reads TGCGCCAGCGCCCGACAGTCCGGGCTTGATTCACCCCTCCACTTT.

The sample holds a few counts of this clone. The V and J genes are TRBV10-3 and TRBJ1-2; D is undetermined. This CDR3 is 13 amino acids long. Trimming cost V 5 bases and J 2 bases, with 9 bases left between them. Germline CDR1 reads ENHRY; CDR2 reads SYGVKD. This CDR3 is CAISRVLNYGYTF. As DNA, the CDR3 is TGTGCCATCAGTCGGGTCTTGAACTATGGCTACACCTTC.

This rearrangement joins TRBV18 to TRBJ2-1; D ambiguous. The CDR3 runs to 14 residues. CDR1 and CDR2 (germline): KGHSH, LQKENI. V was pared by 0 bases and J by 5 bases, with 8 bases between. Written as DNA, the CDR3 is TGTGCCAGCTCACCACCGAACGGAGACAATGAGCAGTTCTTC. Its protein product is CASSPPNGDNEQFF.

The rearrangement uses TRBV4-3 and TRBJ2-1; D may match TRBD1 or TRBD2 (5 bases each). CDR1 is LGHNA, CDR2 YSLEER, per germline. The CDR3 spans 15 residues. The V and J ends lost 5 bases and 0 bases respectively, with 11 bases between them. The CDR3 here is CASSLGRSSYNEQFF. Here the CDR3 DNA reads TGCGCCAGCAGCTTGGGACGGTCCTCCTACAATGAGCAGTTCTTC.

This sequence joins TRBV7-9 and TRBJ2-2; tentatively, D is TRBD1 (5 bases). Looked up from germline, CDR1 is SEHNR and CDR2 is FQNEAQ (reference sequence). This CDR3 region has 13 residues. The V end was cut by 2 bases, the J end by 6 bases, with 7 bases between. CDR3 in amino acids: CASSLQGAGELFF. As DNA, the CDR3 is TGTGCCAGCAGCTTACAAGGGGCCGGGGAGCTGTTTTTT.

CDR3 in amino acids: CAISESRDYGYTF. As DNA, the CDR3 is TGTGCCATCAGTGAGTCTAGGGACTATGGCTACACCTTC. This rearrangement joins TRBV10-3 to TRBJ1-2; D call uncertain. Germline V gene lookup returns CDR1 ENHRY and CDR2 SYGVKD. Trimming stripped 0 bases from V and 3 bases from J, with 5 bases between. This CDR3 has 13 residues.

This clone has only one observation. This chain connects TRBV2 to TRBJ1-5; 7 nucleotides line up with TRBD1. CDR3 size: 13 residues. The V segment lost 9 bases and the J segment 7 bases; nucleotides outside the gene matches: 9. Per germline, CDR1 SNHLY and CDR2 FYNNEI. The DNA of the CDR3 is TGTGCCAGTAGGGGGCCCTTGGGGCAGCCCCAGCATTTT. Its protein product is CASRGPLGQPQHF.

The chain recombines TRBV5-5 with TRBJ1-1, with D possibly being TRBD1 (5 bases). The V gene's germline CDR1 is SGHKS and CDR2 YYEKEE (reference sequence). V was clipped by 0 bases and J by 5 bases, with 8 bases between them. This CDR3 is 13 amino acids long. The CDR3 DNA reads TGTGCCAGCAGCTTGGACAGGATGACTGAAGCTTTCTTT. It is translated as CASSLDRMTEAFF.

The chain links TRBV7-9 to TRBJ1-6; maybe TRBD1 (5 bases). Deletions cut 0 bases from V and 8 bases from J, with 8 bases between. Germline values: CDR1 SEHNR, CDR2 FQNEAQ (reference sequence). The CDR3 is 14 residues long. CDR3 coding DNA: TGTGCCAGCAGCTTAGCGACAGAGGATTCACCCCTCCACTTT. Encoded protein: CASSLATEDSPLHF. Full variable domain (outside the CDR3, taken from reference TRBV7-9 and TRBJ1-6): DTGVSQNPRHKITKRGQNVTFRCDPISEHNRLYWYRQTLGQGPEFLTYFQNEAQLEKSRLLSDRFSAERPKGSFSTLEIQRTEQGDSAMYLCASSLATEDSPLHFGNGTRLTVT.

The J gene is TRBJ1-2, the V gene TRBV4-2; D not resolved. V shed 0 bases and J shed 6 bases, with 32 bases lying between them. The CDR3 spans 21 residues. Germline values: CDR1 LGHNA, CDR2 YNFKEQ. In DNA form, the CDR3 reads TGTGCCAGCAGCCAAGACCGGACGCCTCCGAACAAACGCCTAGAGGTCAATGGCTACACCTTC. Protein product: CASSQDRTPPNKRLEVNGYTF.

The chain couples TRBV18 to TRBJ1-4; D possibly corresponds to TRBD1 (6 bases). The CDR3 is 16 amino acids. Trimming removed 5 bases at V and 3 bases at J, with 16 bases between. The germline CDR1 and CDR2 sequences are KGHSH and LQKENI. The CDR3 region is CASSLTAQGSNEKLFF. The CDR3 region has the DNA TGTGCCAGCTCATTGACGGCACAGGGATCTAATGAAAAACTGTTTTTT.

V gene TRBV11-2 combines with J gene TRBJ1-2; TRBD1 is a possible D gene (5 bases). The CDR3 spans 13 residues. The V gene lost 0 bases and the J gene lost 8 bases, with 10 bases spanning the gap. Germline values: CDR1 SGHAT, CDR2 FQNNGV. The CDR3 sequence is CASSLDRGDGYTF. In nucleotides, the CDR3 is TGTGCCAGCAGCTTAGATCGGGGGGACGGCTACACCTTC.

The rearrangement joins TRBV19 to TRBJ2-2; D is ambiguous. With 0 bases removed from V and 5 bases from J, the gap between germline ends came to 10 bases. Germline CDR1 reads LNHDA; CDR2 reads SQIVND (reference sequence). CDR3 length: 15 amino acids. The chain's CDR3 is CASSIEARRTGELFF. CDR3 nucleotide sequence: TGTGCCAGTAGTATAGAGGCTAGAAGGACCGGGGAGCTGTTTTTT.

V usage is TRBV19 and J usage is TRBJ1-1, with D unresolved. CDR1 and CDR2 from the germline V gene are LNHDA and SQIVND (reference sequence). The CDR3 spans 15 residues. Trimming stripped 4 bases from V and 0 bases from J, with 12 bases between. The CDR3 bases are TGTGCCAGTAGTAAAGAGACGACCATGAACACTGAAGCTTTCTTT. Translation: CASSKETTMNTEAFF.

The rearrangement links TRBV7-2 to TRBJ1-2, with no clear D. Germline V gives CDR1 SGHTA, CDR2 FQGNSA. The CDR3 is 13 amino acids. Trimming left V 5 bases short and J 2 bases short, with 9 bases between. CDR3 residues: CASSPDKNYGYTF. Written as DNA, the CDR3 is TGTGCCAGCAGCCCCGACAAGAACTATGGCTACACCTTC.

The V and J genes are TRBV14 and TRBJ2-7; D is perhaps TRBD1 or TRBD2 (5 bases each). CDR3 length: 14 residues. The V end was cut by 4 bases, the J end by 7 bases, with 17 bases between. Germline-derived CDR1 and CDR2 are SGHDN and FVKESK. The CDR3 region is CASSRTGPLREQYF. Here the CDR3 DNA reads TGTGCCAGCAGCCGAACGGGACCTTTGAGGGAGCAGTACTTC.

This chain joins TRBV6-5 and TRBJ2-7; 13 bases agree with TRBD2. Trimming cost V 9 bases and J 7 bases; bases outside gene matches: 6. Germline CDR1 reads MNHEY; CDR2 reads SVGAGI. The CDR3 contains 13 residues. The CDR3 region has the DNA TGTGCCAGTGGACTAGCGGGAGTTGGGGAGCAGTACTTC. Protein: CASGLAGVGEQYF.

The genes are TRBV5-1 and TRBJ1-1, with D unresolved. This CDR3 comprises 13 residues. The germline gives CDR1 SGHRS, CDR2 YFSETQ. Trimming shortened V by 7 bases and J by 5 bases, and 15 bases separated the two germline ends. The CDR3 DNA reads TGCGCCAGCGCCGGAGCAGCAAGGACTGAAGCTTTCTTT. It codes for CASAGAARTEAFF.

The genes are TRBV5-1 and TRBJ2-4, with D unclear. Trimming took off 0 bases at V and 2 bases at J, with 6 bases between the two ends. Germline V gives CDR1 SGHRS, CDR2 YFSETQ. The CDR3 loop spans 14 amino acids. The CDR3 DNA follows: TGCGCCAGCAGCTTGGACAGTCCCAAAAACATTCAGTACTTC. This encodes CASSLDSPKNIQYF.

This clone appeared a single time. The rearrangement uses TRBV5-4 and TRBJ1-6; D not certain. The CDR3 runs to 14 residues. Looked up from germline, CDR1 is SGHNT and CDR2 is YYREEE (reference sequence). The V gene lost 1 base and the J gene lost 5 bases, with 7 bases spanning the gap. In DNA, the CDR3 is TGTGCCAGCAGCTTGATTGGGGATAATTCACCCCTCCACTTT. This sequence encodes CASSLIGDNSPLHF.

The chain carries TRBV19 and TRBJ1-2; no clear D gene. CDR3 length: 15 amino acids. V was shortened by 1 base and J by 8 bases, with 17 bases between the two germline ends. Germline loops: CDR1 LNHDA, CDR2 SQIVND (reference sequence). In DNA form, the CDR3 reads TGTGCCAGTAGTATAGTAGGCAGTTCAGTTCAGGGCTACACCTTC. Protein: CASSIVGSSVQGYTF.

The rearrangement uses TRBV6-5 and TRBJ1-2; 8 nucleotides match TRBD1. This CDR3 has 14 residues. Germline V gene lookup returns CDR1 MNHEY and CDR2 SVGAGI. J gave up 8 bases and V 5 bases, and 10 bases lay outside the gene matches. The CDR3 DNA reads as TGTGCCAGCAGTCGGACAGGGACCTCTCGCGGCTACACCTTC. Amino acid sequence: CASSRTGTSRGYTF.

V gene TRBV10-1 combines with J gene TRBJ1-1; no firm D call. From germline, CDR1 is WNHNN and CDR2 SYGVQD (reference sequence). V lost 3 bases and J 4 bases, leaving 12 bases between the germline ends. The CDR3 is 14 amino acids. The CDR3 DNA sequence: TGCGCCAGCAGTGATAATCGATGGGGCACTGAAGCTTTCTTT. Protein sequence: CASSDNRWGTEAFF.

The CDR3 nucleotides are TGTGCCAGCAGGTCCTCCGGGACAGAGAATCAGCCCCAGCATTTT. Protein sequence: CASRSSGTENQPQHF. J is TRBJ1-5 and V is TRBV7-3, with 7 bases aligning to TRBD1. V trimming: 6 bases; J trimming: 4 bases; junction bases outside the gene matches: 9. Germline CDR1 SGHTA, CDR2 FQGTGA. The CDR3 runs to 15 residues.

This chain connects TRBV2 to TRBJ2-3; D possibly corresponds to TRBD2 (6 bases). The CDR3 contains 15 residues. The germline gives CDR1 SNHLY, CDR2 FYNNEI. The germline V and J ends were trimmed by 6 bases and 1 base, with 14 bases remaining between them. This CDR3 is CASRVGLSRTDTQYF. CDR3 bases: TGTGCCAGCAGGGTCGGACTATCTCGCACAGATACGCAGTATTTT. Full variable domain (rest looked up from reference TRBV2 and TRBJ2-3): EPEVTQTPSHQVTQMGQEVILRCVPISNHLYFYWYRQILGQKVEFLVSFYNNEISEKSEIFDDQFSVERPDGSNFTLKIRSTKLEDSAMYFCASRVGLSRTDTQYFGPGTRLTVL.

The rearrangement links TRBV7-9 to TRBJ1-2, with D possibly matching TRBD1 (5 bases). The V end lost 3 bases, the J end lost 6 bases, and 14 bases lay between the germline ends. The CDR3 loop spans 14 amino acids. Per the germline V gene, CDR1 is SEHNR and CDR2 is FQNEAQ (reference sequence). This chain's CDR3 is CASSFTGGADGYTF. DNA for the CDR3: TGTGCCAGCAGCTTCACAGGAGGGGCGGATGGCTACACCTTC.

For the CDR3, the DNA is TGTGCCAGCGGAACAGGGGGCGCGGGGACTGAAGCTTTCTTT. It encodes CASGTGGAGTEAFF. The J gene is TRBJ1-1, the V gene TRBV5-6, with 9 bases fitting TRBD1. Germline CDR1 and CDR2: SGHDT and YYEEEE. The ends lost 7 bases at V and 5 bases at J; junction bases unmatched: 9. The CDR3 sequence is 14 residues long.

The V gene is TRBV4-2, the J gene TRBJ1-5; 7 positions match TRBD1. Germline-derived CDR1 and CDR2 are LGHNA and YNFKEQ. The ends lost 0 bases at V and 9 bases at J; junction bases unmatched: 8. The CDR3 spans 15 residues. The CDR3 loop reads CASSQDREGARPQHF. DNA for the CDR3: TGTGCCAGCAGCCAAGATAGAGAGGGGGCCCGGCCCCAGCATTTT.

The J gene is TRBJ1-1, the V gene TRBV5-1; the D gene is possibly TRBD1 (6 bases). CDR3 length equals 14 residues. CDR1 and CDR2 (germline): SGHRS, YFSETQ. Deletions cut 4 bases from V and 1 base from J, with 11 bases between. DNA of the CDR3: TGCGCCAGCAGCCCCGGGACATCGAACACTGAAGCTTTCTTT. It encodes CASSPGTSNTEAFF.